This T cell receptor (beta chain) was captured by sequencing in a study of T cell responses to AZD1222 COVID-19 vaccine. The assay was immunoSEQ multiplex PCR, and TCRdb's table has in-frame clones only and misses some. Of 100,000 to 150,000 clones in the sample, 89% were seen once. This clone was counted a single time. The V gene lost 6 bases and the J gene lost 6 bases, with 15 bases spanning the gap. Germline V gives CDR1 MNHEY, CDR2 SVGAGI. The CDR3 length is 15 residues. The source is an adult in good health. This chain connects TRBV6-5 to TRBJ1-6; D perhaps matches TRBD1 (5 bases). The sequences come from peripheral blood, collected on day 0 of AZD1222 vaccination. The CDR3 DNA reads TGTGCCAGCAGCCCAACAGGCAGTCTTAATTCACCCCTCCACTTT. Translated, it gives CASSPTGSLNSPLHF.